Listed below are T cell receptor beta chains from one sample, sequenced in a study of spatial heterogeneity in lung cancer. TCRdb re-analysed the 5' RACE reads in MiXCR, keeping a single row per CDR3 protein. This table holds some 40,000 distinct CDR3 sequences, approximately 3.1% found once. The sample here was normal lung tissue next to the tumor, taken at surgery. Source of these receptors: a male donor with early-stage non-small cell lung cancer. CDR3s include the opening cysteine and the closing phenylalanine or tryptophan. Each record gives: clone size, V gene, J gene, D gene, CDR3 protein, CDR3 DNA. A D gene is named only where the DNA matches it firmly. The size field reads once, few, many or a size class.

clone_size: many
v_call: TRBV20-1
j_call: TRBJ2-5
d_call: -
cdr3_aa: CSARDQGGTHHQETQYF
cdr3_nt: TGCAGTGCTAGAGATCAAGGGGGGACCCATCATCAAGAGACCCAGTACTTC

clone_size: many
v_call: TRBV28
j_call: TRBJ2-5
d_call: -
cdr3_aa: CASTTIGRNQETQYF
cdr3_nt: TGTGCCAGCACCACAATTGGGAGGAACCAAGAGACCCAGTACTTC

clone_size: many
v_call: TRBV20-1
j_call: TRBJ1-6
d_call: TRBD1
cdr3_aa: CSARDLGTVHNSPLHF
cdr3_nt: TGCAGTGCTAGAGATCTGGGGACAGTCCATAATTCACCCCTCCACTTT

clone_size: few
v_call: TRBV5-5
j_call: TRBJ2-3
d_call: -
cdr3_aa: CASSSKGVDTDTQYF
cdr3_nt: TGTGCCAGCAGCTCGAAAGGAGTCGACACAGATACGCAGTATTTT

clone_size: many
v_call: TRBV12-3/TRBV12-4
j_call: TRBJ1-6
d_call: -
cdr3_aa: CASSLGREAPLHF
cdr3_nt: TGTGCCAGCAGTTTAGGCAGGGAAGCACCCCTCCACTTT

clone_size: many
v_call: TRBV28
j_call: TRBJ1-6
d_call: TRBD1
cdr3_aa: CASRETGDSPLHF
cdr3_nt: TGTGCCAGCAGGGAGACAGGGGATTCACCCCTCCACTTT

clone_size: many
v_call: TRBV7-9
j_call: TRBJ1-4
d_call: -
cdr3_aa: CASSYPSTTNEKLFF
cdr3_nt: TGTGCCAGCAGCTACCCCTCGACAACTAATGAAAAACTGTTTTTT

clone_size: many
v_call: TRBV3-1
j_call: TRBJ1-1
d_call: -
cdr3_aa: CASSHLADAFF
cdr3_nt: TGTGCCAGCAGCCATCTGGCAGATGCTTTCTTT

clone_size: many
v_call: TRBV27
j_call: TRBJ1-4
d_call: TRBD1
cdr3_aa: CASRRGQGRIVNEKLFF
cdr3_nt: TGTGCCAGCAGACGAGGACAGGGTAGGATCGTAAATGAAAAACTGTTTTTT

clone_size: many
v_call: TRBV4-2
j_call: TRBJ2-7
d_call: TRBD2
cdr3_aa: CASSPSRGEAVPYEQYF
cdr3_nt: TGTGCCAGCAGCCCGTCCCGGGGGGAGGCGGTTCCCTACGAGCAGTACTTC

clone_size: many
v_call: TRBV29-1
j_call: TRBJ2-3
d_call: TRBD1
cdr3_aa: CSGSTGREADTQYF
cdr3_nt: TGCAGCGGATCGACAGGGAGAGAAGCAGATACGCAGTATTTT